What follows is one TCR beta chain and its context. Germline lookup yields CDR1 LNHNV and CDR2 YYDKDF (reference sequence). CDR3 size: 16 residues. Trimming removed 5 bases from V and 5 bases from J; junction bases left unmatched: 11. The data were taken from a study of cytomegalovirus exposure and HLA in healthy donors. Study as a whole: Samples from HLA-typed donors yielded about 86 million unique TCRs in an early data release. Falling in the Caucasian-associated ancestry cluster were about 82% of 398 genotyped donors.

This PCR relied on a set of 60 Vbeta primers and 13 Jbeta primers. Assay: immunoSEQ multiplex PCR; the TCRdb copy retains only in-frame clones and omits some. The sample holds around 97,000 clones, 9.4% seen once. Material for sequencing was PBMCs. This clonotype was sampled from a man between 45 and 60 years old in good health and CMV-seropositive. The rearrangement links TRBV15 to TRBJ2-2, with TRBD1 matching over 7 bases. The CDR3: CATSRLRQGVTGELFF. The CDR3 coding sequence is TGTGCCACCAGCCGGTTGCGACAGGGAGTAACCGGGGAGCTGTTTTTT.